One sample yielded the 14 T cell receptor beta chains listed below, sequenced in a study of low-dose radiotherapy and immunotherapy resistance in tumors. TRAV- and TRBV-specific primers, spanning alpha and beta chains, primed first-strand cDNA. Amplification of TCRs used a constant-region primer and V-primer adapter for about 19 PCR cycles. TCRdb analysed the reads with MiXCR anew, one entry per CDR3 protein. The sample has over 7,000 distinct CDR3 sequences, 69% seen once. These receptors were obtained from a human donor with advanced metastatic prostate, ovarian, gallbladder or colorectal cancer (not recorded which). This table probably holds off-target reads from a library built for another chain.

The chain is built from TRBV3-1 and TRBJ1-3; weak D call: TRBD1 (6 bases). The germline V gene encodes CDR1 LGHDT and CDR2 YNNKEL (reference sequence). V lost 5 bases, J lost 0 bases, and 11 bases lay in between. This CDR3 has 15 amino acids. DNA for the CDR3: TGTGCCAGCAGCGTTGGACAGCACTCTGGAAACACCATATATTTT. Its protein product is CASSVGQHSGNTIYF.

The chain couples TRBV20-1 to TRBJ1-2, with 8 positions matching TRBD1. Germline assignment: CDR1 DFQATT and CDR2 SNEGSKA (reference sequence). The V segment lost 2 bases and the J segment 4 bases; nucleotides outside the gene matches: 9. This CDR3 has 15 residues. As DNA, the CDR3 is TGCAGTGCTAGAAAGGGTCAGGGGGCTTTCTATGGCTACACCTTC. It yields the protein CSARKGQGAFYGYTF.

This clonotype was seen a few times. V usage is TRBV6-6 and J usage is TRBJ2-3; D ambiguous. The CDR3 is 12 amino acids. V was shortened by 6 bases and J by 0 bases, with 4 bases between the two germline ends. CDR1 and CDR2 from the germline V gene are MNHNY and SVGAGI (reference sequence). CDR3 residues: CASRGSTDTQYF. CDR3 in DNA: TGTGCCAGCAGGGGCAGCACAGATACGCAGTATTTT.

The chain recombines TRBV4-1 with TRBJ1-1; D call uncertain. This CDR3 has 14 amino acids. Trimming shortened V by 4 bases and J by 2 bases, and 11 bases separated the two germline ends. The germline V gene encodes CDR1 MGHRA and CDR2 YSYEKL. CDR3 sequence (DNA): TGCGCCAGCAGCCCCACAGAGCTCAACACTGAAGCTTTCTTT. This sequence encodes CASSPTELNTEAFF.

The chain joins TRBV5-1 to TRBJ1-2; D unclear. The CDR3 sequence is 13 residues long. V gave up 5 bases and J gave up 4 bases, with 12 bases separating them. CDR1 SGHRS and CDR2 YFSETQ come from the germline V gene. The CDR3 DNA follows: TGCGCCAGCAGTTCGGACGGTACCTATGGCTACACCTTC. Translated, it gives CASSSDGTYGYTF.

The chain uses TRBV29-1 and TRBJ2-1, with D hard to call. The CDR3 extends over 11 amino acids. CDR1 and CDR2 from the germline V gene are SQVTM and ANQGSEA. Trimming left V 4 bases short and J 4 bases short, with 5 bases between. The CDR3, as DNA: TGCAGCGTTGTAGTTTACAATGAGCAGTTCTTC. Translating it yields CSVVVYNEQFF.

The chain combines TRBV11-2 with TRBJ2-5; 7 bases are a match to TRBD1. The CDR3 is 16 amino acids. The germline gives CDR1 SGHAT, CDR2 FQNNGV. Trimming took 5 bases from V and 1 from J; bases not matched to a gene: 10. This CDR3 reads CASSAPPGQSQETQYF. DNA of the CDR3: TGTGCCAGCAGCGCGCCCCCGGGACAGTCCCAAGAGACCCAGTACTTC.

The chain uses TRBV28 and TRBJ2-5; D not certain. V dropped 6 bases and J dropped 4 bases, with 15 bases sitting between them. The CDR3 runs 14 residues. CDR1 and CDR2 from the germline V gene are MDHEN and SYDVKM. The CDR3 loop reads CASSDPGLGETQYF. The CDR3 DNA reads as TGTGCCAGCAGCGACCCAGGCTTGGGAGAGACCCAGTACTTC.

The chain uses TRBV20-1 and TRBJ1-2, with D perhaps TRBD1 (6 bases). The CDR3 contains 14 residues. V was shortened by 6 bases and J by 4 bases, with 18 bases between the two germline ends. The germline V gene has CDR1 DFQATT and CDR2 SNEGSKA (reference sequence). The CDR3 DNA follows: TGCAGTGCCACCTCGACGGGGGGCATCTATGGCTACACCTTC. It codes for CSATSTGGIYGYTF.

J is TRBJ2-6 and V is TRBV12-3 or TRBV12-4; D call uncertain. Trimming left V 6 bases short and J 3 bases short, with 3 bases between. This CDR3 comprises 12 residues. The chain's CDR3 is CASSRGANVLTF. As DNA, the CDR3 is TGTGCCAGCAGCCGTGGGGCCAACGTCCTGACTTTC.

This sequence joins TRBV6-1 and TRBJ1-2, with D hard to call. V was shortened by 8 bases and J by 7 bases, with 17 bases between the two germline ends. This CDR3 has 13 amino acids. Germline V gene lookup returns CDR1 MNHNS and CDR2 SASEGT. CDR3 protein: CASQPGWGSGYTF. In nucleotides, the CDR3 is TGTGCCAGCCAACCCGGGTGGGGATCTGGCTACACCTTC.

This clonotype is classed as large. The chain employs TRBV24-1 and TRBJ2-3; D is tentatively TRBD1 or TRBD2 (5 bases each). V was pared by 5 bases and J by 1 base, with 6 bases between. The CDR3 is made up of 13 amino acids. Germline CDR1 is KGHDR and CDR2 is SFDVKD. The DNA of the CDR3 is TGTGCCACCAGTGTGGGGGGCACAGATACGCAGTATTTT. Amino acid sequence: CATSVGGTDTQYF.

V usage is TRBV28 and J usage is TRBJ1-3; TRBD1 aligns across 7 bases. CDR1 is MDHEN, CDR2 SYDVKM, per germline. V lost 7 bases to trimming and J lost 1 base; unmatched junction nucleotides: 19. The CDR3 is made up of 19 amino acids. The CDR3 region is CASTFGRAGGHRSGNTIYF. The DNA for the CDR3 is TGTGCCAGCACCTTTGGGAGGGCAGGGGGACATCGGTCTGGAAACACCATATATTTT.

The chain employs TRBV5-1 and TRBJ2-1; TRBD2 matches at 8 bases. Germline assignment: CDR1 SGHRS and CDR2 YFSETQ. This CDR3 has 13 residues. Losses at the gene ends were 4 bases for V and 15 bases for J; bases not matched to a gene: 12. The CDR3 here is CASSPHSGGGRFF. The CDR3 DNA reads as TGCGCCAGCAGCCCCCACAGTGGCGGGGGGAGGTTCTTC.